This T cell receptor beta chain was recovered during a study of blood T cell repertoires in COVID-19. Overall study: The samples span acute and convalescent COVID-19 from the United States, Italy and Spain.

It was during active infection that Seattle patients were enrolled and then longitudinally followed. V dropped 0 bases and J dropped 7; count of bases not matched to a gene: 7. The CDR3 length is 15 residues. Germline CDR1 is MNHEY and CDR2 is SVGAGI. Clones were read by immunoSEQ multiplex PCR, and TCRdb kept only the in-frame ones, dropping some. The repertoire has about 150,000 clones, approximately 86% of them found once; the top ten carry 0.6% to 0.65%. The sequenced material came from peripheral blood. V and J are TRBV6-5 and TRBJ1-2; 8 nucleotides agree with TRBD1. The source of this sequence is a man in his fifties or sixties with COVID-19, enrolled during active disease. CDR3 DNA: TGTGCCAGCAGTTACTCAGGGGCAGGGGGCGGTGGCTACACCTTC. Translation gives CASSYSGAGGGGYTF.